Following are 20 T cell receptor beta chains from one sample sequenced in a study of cytomegalovirus exposure and HLA in healthy donors. Primers for the PCR totalled 60 Vbeta and 13 Jbeta. Sequenced by immunoSEQ multiplex PCR; TCRdb stores in-frame clones only, minus some. Of under 200,000 clones in the sample, about 79% were seen once. Sequencing was done on a sample of PBMCs. All receptors derive from a man aged 45-60 years in good health and CMV-seropositive.

V gene TRBV7-9 combines with J gene TRBJ1-1, with D possibly TRBD1 on 6 matching bases. Germline V gene lookup returns CDR1 SEHNR and CDR2 FQNEAQ (reference sequence). V was shortened by 1 base and J by 1 base, with 16 bases between the two germline ends. CDR3 length equals 17 residues. DNA of the CDR3: TGTGCCAGCAGCTTAGGATGGGGTAGGGGGTCGAACACTGAAGCTTTCTTT. It specifies CASSLGWGRGSNTEAFF.

V is TRBV2 and J is TRBJ2-7; 9 bases line up with TRBD2. Looked up from germline, CDR1 is SNHLY and CDR2 is FYNNEI. V lost 4 bases, J lost 3 bases, and 4 bases stayed unmatched. There are 14 residues in the CDR3. The CDR3: CASSGLAGVYEQYV. The CDR3 DNA reads TGTGCCAGCAGTGGGTTAGCGGGAGTCTACGAGCAGTACGTC.

The chain has TRBV7-2 and TRBJ2-7; no clear D gene. The CDR3 is 12 amino acids. The ends were cut back, 3 bases at V and 4 bases at J, with 7 bases in the middle. The V gene's germline CDR1 is SGHTA and CDR2 FQGNSA. CDR3 in DNA: TGTGCCAGCAGCTTGAGGCCGTACGAGCAGTACTTC. It encodes CASSLRPYEQYF.

The rearrangement joins TRBV27 to TRBJ2-1, with 10 bases identical to TRBD2. The V gene end was trimmed by 5 bases and the J gene end by 4 bases; junction bases not matched to a gene: 11. The CDR3 contains 17 residues. Germline V CDR1 and CDR2: MNHEY, SMNVEV (reference sequence). The CDR3 nucleotides are TGTGCCAGCAGTAGACCCGGACTAGCGGCTCAGTACAATGAGCAGTTCTTC. Residues: CASSRPGLAAQYNEQFF.

This chain connects TRBV5-1 to TRBJ1-3, with a possible D match to TRBD1 (6 bases). The V gene's germline CDR1 is SGHRS and CDR2 YFSETQ. V was clipped by 4 bases and J by 0 bases, with 11 bases between them. This CDR3 comprises 15 residues. CDR3 in DNA: TGCGCCAGCAGCGTAGGACAGATCTCTGGAAACACCATATATTTT. Amino acids: CASSVGQISGNTIYF.

The CDR3 loop reads CASSSDDRRGQPQHF. The CDR3 nucleotides are TGTGCCAGCAGCTCGGACGACAGGCGAGGTCAGCCCCAGCATTTT. The V and J genes are TRBV11-2 and TRBJ1-5; D is possibly TRBD1 (6 bases). The CDR3 runs 15 residues. Germline V gene lookup returns CDR1 SGHAT and CDR2 FQNNGV. V was pared by 4 bases and J by 6 bases, with 16 bases between.

The chain links TRBV6-6 to TRBJ1-3, with no clear D. The CDR3 length is 15 residues. V was trimmed by 0 bases and J by 0 bases, leaving 6 bases between them. Germline V CDR1 and CDR2: MNHNY, SVGAGI (reference sequence). DNA for the CDR3: TGTGCCAGCAGTTACTCGCGCAACTCTGGAAACACCATATATTTT. Its protein is CASSYSRNSGNTIYF.

The count of this clone is one. The CDR3 DNA reads as TGTGCCAGCAGCCCCGAAAAGAAAGACTACTACGAGCAGTACTTC. It is translated as CASSPEKKDYYEQYF. The gene calls are TRBV14 and TRBJ2-7, with a possible D match to TRBD2 (5 bases). V was trimmed by 4 bases and J by 3 bases, leaving 16 bases between them. Germline V gene lookup returns CDR1 SGHDN and CDR2 FVKESK. The CDR3 is 15 amino acids.

V gene TRBV19 combines with J gene TRBJ1-5; no definite D call. The CDR3 runs to 16 residues. V lost 3 bases, J lost 1 base, and 13 bases lay in between. Looked up from germline, CDR1 is LNHDA and CDR2 is SQIVND (reference sequence). The CDR3, as DNA: TGTGCCAGTAGTATTGCCTCGGGTGCGAGCAATCAGCCCCAGCATTTT. It specifies CASSIASGASNQPQHF.

The chain couples TRBV27 to TRBJ1-6; possible D gene TRBD1, 6 bases. CDR3 length: 16 residues. The ends were cut back, 2 bases at V and 0 bases at J, with 8 bases in the middle. Germline CDR1 and CDR2: MNHEY and SMNVEV (reference sequence). The chain's CDR3 is CASSLQGSSYNSPLHF. CDR3 DNA: TGTGCCAGCAGTTTACAGGGGAGCTCCTATAATTCACCCCTCCACTTT.

The gene calls are TRBV2 and TRBJ2-7, with 7 bases identical to TRBD1. The CDR3 length is 16 residues. In germline, CDR1 is SNHLY, CDR2 FYNNEI. V was pared by 5 bases and J by 0 bases, with 10 bases of the junction left unmatched. DNA of the CDR3: TGTGCCAGCAGTAAAAATACCGGGACAGTCTCCTACGAGCAGTACTTC. This sequence encodes CASSKNTGTVSYEQYF.

V gene TRBV19 combines with J gene TRBJ2-3; TRBD1 matches at 8 bases. V was clipped by 9 bases and J by 2 bases; unmatched bases: 10. Per germline, CDR1 LNHDA and CDR2 SQIVND (reference sequence). The CDR3 extends over 15 amino acids. The CDR3 loop is CARETGTGYTDTQYF. CDR3 DNA: TGTGCCAGGGAAACCGGGACAGGCTACACAGATACGCAGTATTTT.

The chain employs TRBV5-4 and TRBJ2-5; perhaps TRBD2 as D (6 bases). With 3 bases removed from V and 0 bases from J, the gap between germline ends came to 12 bases. The germline gives CDR1 SGHNT, CDR2 YYREEE (reference sequence). The CDR3 covers 15 residues. CDR3 in DNA: TGTGCCAGCAGCTCGGGACTCCTGTACCAAGAGACCCAGTACTTC. It specifies CASSSGLLYQETQYF.

CDR3 sequence (DNA): TGTGCCAGCACCGCCTCAGCGGGTCCCTCCTACGAGCAGTACTTC. Its translation is CASTASAGPSYEQYF. The rearrangement joins TRBV9 to TRBJ2-7; maybe TRBD2 (6 bases). The CDR3 extends over 15 amino acids. V lost 6 bases, J lost 0 bases, and 16 bases lay in between. CDR1 SGDLS and CDR2 YYNGEE come from the germline V gene.

V is TRBV7-8 and J is TRBJ2-7; 10 positions match TRBD1. The CDR3 totals 13 residues. Germline CDR1 and CDR2: SGHVS and FQNEAQ. V trimming: 5 bases; J trimming: 7 bases; junction bases outside the gene matches: 5. The CDR3 sequence is CASSRQGAGEQYV. The CDR3 nucleotides are TGTGCCAGCAGCAGACAGGGGGCGGGGGAGCAGTACGTC.

The chain uses TRBV4-3 and TRBJ2-7; 7 nucleotides agree with TRBD1. The length of the CDR3 is 15 residues. J lost 4 bases, V lost 8 bases, and 14 bases had no gene match. Germline V gives CDR1 LGHNA, CDR2 YSLEER. CDR3 coding DNA: TGCGCCAGCGCATCCCACCGGGACAGTTTTTACGAGCAGTACTTC. It encodes CASASHRDSFYEQYF.

The chain couples TRBV5-1 to TRBJ2-7, with 12 bases lining up with TRBD2. The V segment lost 4 bases and the J segment 1 base; nucleotides outside the gene matches: 6. CDR1 and CDR2 from the germline V gene are SGHRS and YFSETQ. This CDR3 region has 16 residues. DNA for the CDR3: TGCGCCAGCAGCCCTGGACTAGCGGGGCCTTCCTACGAGCAGTACTTC. Protein sequence: CASSPGLAGPSYEQYF. Drawing the rest from reference TRBV5-1 and TRBJ2-7, the complete variable domain is KAGVTQTPRYLIKTRGQQVTLSCSPISGHRSVSWYQQTPGQGLQFLFEYFSETQRNKGNFPGRFSGRQFSNSRSEMNVSTLELGDSALYLCASSPGLAGPSYEQYFGPGTRLTVT.

This chain connects TRBV7-2 to TRBJ1-5, with a possible D match to TRBD1 (6 bases). CDR3 length: 16 residues. The ends were cut back, 11 bases at V and 0 bases at J, with 20 bases in the middle. Germline V lookup: CDR1 SGHTA, CDR2 FQGNSA. The CDR3 protein is CASAPRGGISNQPQHF. CDR3 in DNA: TGTGCCTCAGCACCCAGGGGTGGCATTAGCAATCAGCCCCAGCATTTT. Drawing the rest from reference TRBV7-2 and TRBJ1-5, the complete variable domain is GAGVSQSPSNKVTEKGKDVELRCDPISGHTALYWYRQSLGQGLEFLIYFQGNSAPDKSGLPSDRFSAERTGGSVSTLTIQRTQQEDSAVYLCASAPRGGISNQPQHFGDGTRLSIL.

The chain combines TRBV6-5 with TRBJ1-2; weak D call: TRBD1 (5 bases). Germline CDR1 reads MNHEY; CDR2 reads SVGAGI. The CDR3 has 14 amino acids. Trimming removed 2 bases at V and 2 bases at J, with 9 bases between. The CDR3 is CASSYRGTNYGYTF. As DNA, the CDR3 is TGTGCCAGCAGTTACAGGGGTACGAACTATGGCTACACCTTC.

The V and J genes are TRBV10-3 and TRBJ2-7, with TRBD1 matching over 11 bases. The CDR3 is 15 amino acids. Unmatched junction bases numbered 6, after V lost 4 bases and J lost 4 bases. Germline-derived CDR1 and CDR2 are ENHRY and SYGVKD. For the CDR3, the DNA is TGTGCCATCAGTGCGGGACAGGGGGAAAAGTACGAGCAGTACGTC. Its translation: CAISAGQGEKYEQYV.